This T cell receptor (beta chain) was sequenced for a study of vaccination and CD4 T cells after COVID-19 (dated 2022 in TCRdb). Regarding the study in general: Convalescent patients had a positive SARS-CoV-2 result on nasal swab PCR, and of these patients, fewer than ten had mild disease and one had severe disease. In the convalescent cohort there were six males and four females, among whom were two Hispanic individuals, seven Caucasians, two Asians and one multiracial person. Participants received two doses of either the Pfizer-BioNTech BNT162b2 vaccine (n=8) or the Moderna mRNA-1273 vaccine (n=2). Post-COVID blood samples were collected from convalescent patients a median of approximately 93 days after diagnosis, with a range of about 30 to 180 days. The time from the second vaccine dose to post-vaccine blood sampling had a median of roughly 72 days and ranged from about 12 to 241 days. A few convalescent patients gave samples both early after vaccination (day 14) and late after vaccination (days 161 to 241). Culture stimuli were overlapping spike peptide pools from SARS-CoV-2 and from the common cold coronaviruses HCoV-NL63, HCoV-OC43 and HCoV-229E. Control cultures received a CEFX viral epitope pool as the positive control, an HIV-1 Nef peptide pool as the negative control, or no peptide. The spike-specific CD4+ TCR repertoire was compared before and after mRNA vaccination in under 11 COVID-19 convalescent patients and a few infection-naive healthy vaccine recipients.

What the authors observed across the whole study: The median number of SARS-CoV-2-reactive clonotypes rose from 20 to 25 after infection to some 37 after vaccination, but the change was not significant. Of the vaccine-specific clones in convalescent patients, 304 of 307, or nearly all, reacted only to SARS-CoV-2 spike and did not cross-react with common cold coronaviruses. The study included relatively few convalescent patients and did not analyze early timepoints after natural infection. Among the post-vaccine SARS-CoV-2-reactive clones in convalescent patients, a median about 86% showed up only after vaccination, which suggests vaccine-specific priming.

The CDR3, cysteine through phenylalanine, is 16 amino acids long. Only CDR3 DNA remains: 48 bases, in frame from the first base. The germline ends are 18 bases apart after V is trimmed by 4 bases and J by 2 bases. In the germline V gene (reference sequence), CDR1 corresponds to LNHNV and CDR2 to YYDKDF. Libraries came from PCR. TCR sequencing of DNA from cultured CD4+ T cells used the Oncomine TCR Beta short-read assay at the Johns Hopkins FTIC core. The QIAamp micro DNA kit was used to extract genomic DNA from the cultured CD4+ T cells. Oncomine TCR Beta libraries from cultured CD4+ T cells were pooled using unique dual indexes and sequenced on an Illumina iSeq 100. As for the original processing: Non-productive sequences were filtered out, and CDR3s that did not start with C, did not end with F or W, or were shorter than 7 amino acids were discarded. The MANAFEST web application was used to identify antigen-specific clonotypes by comparing peptide-stimulated wells against reference wells and other culture wells. For a clone to be called positive, the clone needed an FDR below 0.05, an odds ratio above 5, and a productive frequency above 0.1% in at least two of three replicate wells. Clonotypes that were significantly expanded in both SARS-CoV-2 spike wells and at least one common cold coronavirus spike condition were defined as cross-reactive. Using R version 3.6.1, CDR3 homology was evaluated through Levenshtein distances (stringdist) along with unrooted phylogenetic trees (ape). The public reads were reanalyzed by TCRdb: fastp trimming at Q25, MiXCR alignment, in-frame beta chains only. Merged by CDR3 protein, the rows form single entries marked with the most common genes and DNA. V and J calls and clone size were set by TCRdb, not the authors. The sample table holds about 25,000 distinct CDR3 sequences, of which roughly a third were seen once. About 3.4% of the sample belongs to the ten largest clones.

The meaning of the sample's time point label: late sampling 161 to 241 days after vaccination in a few convalescent patients. The treatment or condition label here, explained by the study, means: roughly 11-day PBMC culture with coronavirus spike peptide pools or control peptides (ViraFEST assay). The ViraFEST assay, used in the study, expanded antigen-specific T cells with peptide pools and then identified the expanded clonotypes through TCR sequencing. The positive SARS-CoV-2 PCR tests of the convalescent patients were dated from March to December 2020, before the Alpha, Beta and Delta variants emerged in the United States. PBMCs were cultured at around 2.2 million per well in IMDM supplemented with roughly 5% human AB serum and 8.5 to 10 IU/ml IL-2, with about 10 ug/ml peptide pools added. On days 3 and 7, half of the culture medium was replaced with fresh IL-2-containing medium. After 10 days of culture, CD4+ T cells were isolated by negative selection with the EasySep CD4+ T cell isolation kit. PBMCs were separated from whole blood using Ficoll-Paque Plus gradient centrifugation and then either used fresh or cryopreserved at -140C. Triplicate wells were generally used for each culture condition.

Turning to this clonotype: Its antigen is still unknown. Base qualities are missing; no much larger clone stands one base away.

This receptor was obtained from a human donor who had recovered from COVID-19. The chain couples TRBV15 to TRBJ2-7, and perhaps TRBD2 as D gene, on 6 matching bases. The sample in question was CD4+ T cells from blood, cultured in vitro, obtained about 7 months after SARS-CoV-2 vaccination. This receptor has the CDR3 CATSIKGGTDPYEQYF. The DNA reads as follows: TGTGCCACCAGCATAAAGGGCGGGACTGACCCCTACGAGCAGTACTTC.